This TCR beta chain was recovered during a study of blood T cell repertoires in COVID-19. Study information: Donors in the United States, Italy and Spain gave samples during acute or convalescent COVID-19.

Germline CDR1 and CDR2: SGHTA and FQGNSA. The CDR3 is 13 amino acids. After removal of 3 bases from V and 6 bases from J, the junction contained 2 bases not matched to a gene. Original processing notes: The authors estimated nucleated cell counts from reference gene primer amplification. Data came from immunoSEQ multiplex PCR; TCRdb stores just in-frame clones and leaves some out. V and J calls and clone size follow that table, whereas D and trimming were derived from the DNA. The sample has 90,000 to 110,000 clones; 70% to 90% are singletons. The V gene is TRBV7-2, the J gene TRBJ1-5, with 7 bases matching TRBD1. The sequence was obtained from a woman aged 55-69 years with acute or convalescent COVID-19. The specimen was peripheral blood. The CDR3 region is CASSFDRAQPQHF. The CDR3 region has the DNA TGTGCCAGCAGCTTCGACAGGGCTCAGCCCCAGCATTTT.